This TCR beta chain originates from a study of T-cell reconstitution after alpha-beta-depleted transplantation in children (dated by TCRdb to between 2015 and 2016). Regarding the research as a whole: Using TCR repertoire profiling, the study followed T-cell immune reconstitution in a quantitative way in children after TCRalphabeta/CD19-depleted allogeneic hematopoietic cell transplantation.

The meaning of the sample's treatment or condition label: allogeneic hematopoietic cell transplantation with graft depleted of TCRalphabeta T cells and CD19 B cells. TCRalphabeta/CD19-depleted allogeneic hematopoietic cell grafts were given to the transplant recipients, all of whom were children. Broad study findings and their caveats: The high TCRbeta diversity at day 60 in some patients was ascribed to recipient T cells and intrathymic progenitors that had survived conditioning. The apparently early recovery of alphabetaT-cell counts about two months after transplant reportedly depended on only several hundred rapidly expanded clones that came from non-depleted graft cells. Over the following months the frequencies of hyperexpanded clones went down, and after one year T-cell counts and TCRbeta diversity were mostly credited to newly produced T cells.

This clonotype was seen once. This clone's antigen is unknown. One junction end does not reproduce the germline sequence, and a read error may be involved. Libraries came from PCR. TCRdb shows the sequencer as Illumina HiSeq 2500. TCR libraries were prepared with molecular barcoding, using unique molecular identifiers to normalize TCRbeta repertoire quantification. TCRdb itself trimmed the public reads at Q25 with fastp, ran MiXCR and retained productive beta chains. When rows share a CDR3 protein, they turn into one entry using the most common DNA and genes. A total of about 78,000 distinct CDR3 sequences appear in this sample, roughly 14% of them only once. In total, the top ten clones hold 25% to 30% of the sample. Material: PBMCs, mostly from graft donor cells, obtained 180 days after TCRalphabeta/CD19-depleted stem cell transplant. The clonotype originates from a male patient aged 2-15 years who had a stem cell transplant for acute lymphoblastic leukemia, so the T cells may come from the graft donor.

The encoded CDR3 is CASNLAGGPGNEPFF. At the DNA level, the sequence is TGTGCCAGCAATCTAGCGGGGGGGCCGGGCAATGAGCCGTTCTTC. The V and J segments used are TRBV9 and TRBJ2-1, with TRBD2 matching 12 junction bases. CDR1 SGDLS and CDR2 YYNGEE were looked up in the germline V gene. The CDR3 has 15 amino acids, counting the end cysteine and phenylalanine. Only the CDR3 DNA stays, 45 bases, in frame from base 1.